This is a list of T cell receptor beta chains from one sample in a study of OX40 agonist ivuxolimab in advanced cancers. Libraries were prepared by immunoSEQ multiplex PCR; TCRdb keeps only in-frame clonotypes and omits some of them. The data show about 68,000 clones, with about 82% seen just once and approximately 10% held by the top ten. The sample here was CD4+ or CD8+ T cells sorted from blood, taken in a trial of the OX40 agonist ivuxolimab. The receptors derive from an adult with an advanced solid tumor such as melanoma, head and neck, liver or kidney cancer. Each CDR3 is given with its conserved first and last residue. Only part of the rows carry a size: once, few, many, or a class if the clone is expanded.

once,TRBV10-3,CAISEGLEGADTQYF
-,TRBV10-3,CAIRREDTGELFF
-,TRBV6-1,CASSLTGGYGYTF
-,TRBV19,CASSPTPGTGGADEKLFF
-,TRBV30,CAWSVTGGGTTGELFF
-,TRBV28,CASSIQGPSRDTQYF
-,TRBV23-1,CASSQVRAERETQYF
-,TRBV19,CASSISWSVANYGYTF
few,TRBV4-1,CASSQGGTGVMNTEAFF
once,TRBV7-3,CASSLGDNEQFF
-,TRBV19,CASSMNRFKYTEAFF
once,TRBV7-2,CASSLGGQVWEKLFF
-,TRBV5-1,CASSLDGTVGNTIYF
-,TRBV9,CASSVVGGRTLNTEAFF
-,TRBV19,CASSSGTYPSYEQYF
once,TRBV7-7,CASSSIPGQGAPGELFF
-,TRBV5-1,CASSTTGDRPQVDTQYF
-,TRBV15,CATSREAPETGGSYNSPLHF
-,TRBV7-3,CASSLQGLAEETQYF
once,TRBV2,CASRQQGPDYTF
-,TRBV5-1,CASSLALPPPQETQYF
-,TRBV6-1,CASSVVGATNEKLFF
-,TRBV7-2,CASRRDRDTGELFF
-,TRBV14,CASSQDLNSYNSPLHF
-,TRBV7-9,CASSWTSGRLNEQFF
-,TRBV9,CASSVMGQGAPDTQYF
-,TRBV30,CAWSLRTGDVARF
-,TRBV7-9,CASSPSRDRGDAGANVLTF
-,TRBV29-1,CSVAQSVDQPQHF
-,TRBV5-1,CASSLEGRGRDEQYF
once,TRBV27,CASSRTGARPYGYTF
-,TRBV9,CASSVAADREQETQYF
few,TRBV15,CATSSVLQGTREKLFF
-,TRBV9,CASSVDRGTAGYTF
-,TRBV5-1,CASSPGTSGGLSYEQYF
once,TRBV2,CASSLSGGTGTYGYTF